This is a list of T cell receptor beta chains from one sample in a study of blood T cell repertoires in COVID-19. Profiling relied on immunoSEQ multiplex PCR, and the TCRdb table lists in-frame clones only, not all of them. The sample has about 200,000 clones, roughly 90% seen once. The material sequenced was peripheral blood. These TCRs come from a man between 18 and 35 years old with active or convalescent COVID-19. CDR3s include the opening cysteine and the closing phenylalanine or tryptophan. A D gene is named only where the DNA matches it firmly. Not every row has a clone size; where given, it reads once, few, many or a size class.

>.|TRBV19|TRBJ1-5|TRBD1
TGTGCCAGCAAGAGGGAACAGGGGAGCAATCAGCCCCAGCATTTT
CASKREQGSNQPQHF
>once|TRBV27|TRBJ1-1|.
TGTGCCAGCAGTTTATACCCAGGGGCCACTGAAGCTTTCTTT
CASSLYPGATEAFF
>.|TRBV11-2|TRBJ1-1|TRBD1
TGTGCCAGCAGCTTATATCTGGGGGACAGCACTGAAGCTTTCTTT
CASSLYLGDSTEAFF
>few|TRBV19|TRBJ1-3|TRBD1
TGTGCCAGTACCCCGACAGGGGCCCCTGGAAACACCATATATTTT
CASTPTGAPGNTIYF
>.|TRBV18|TRBJ1-5|.
TGTGCCAGCTCACCGTATCCTGCGGGGTGGGATCAGCCCCAGCATTTT
CASSPYPAGWDQPQHF
>.|TRBV2|TRBJ1-4|TRBD1
TGTGCCAGCAGTGGGGGACAGGGGCGATTTGAAAAACTGTTTTTT
CASSGGQGRFEKLFF
>.|TRBV9|TRBJ2-1|TRBD2
TGTGCCAGCAGCGTAGTAGCGGGAGATGGCTATGAGCAGTTCTTC
CASSVVAGDGYEQFF
>.|TRBV11-2|TRBJ2-5|TRBD2
TGTGCCAGCAGCTTACGTCTAGCGGGACAAGAGACCCAGTACTTC
CASSLRLAGQETQYF
>.|TRBV7-8|TRBJ1-2|TRBD1
TGTGCCAGCAGCTTAGCAAGGACAGGGGGTGGCTACACCTTC
CASSLARTGGGYTF
>.|TRBV5-4|TRBJ2-5|TRBD1
TGTGCCAGCAGCTCCGGGACAGCCAACCAAGAGACCCAGTACTTC
CASSSGTANQETQYF
>.|TRBV14|TRBJ2-3|.
TGTGCCAGCAGCCAAGATCTGGCCAGGGGTACAGATACGCAGTATTTT
CASSQDLARGTDTQYF
>.|TRBV18|TRBJ1-2|.
TGTGCCAGCTCACCAGGGGGGAATAACTATGGCTACACCTTC
CASSPGGNNYGYTF
>.|TRBV14|TRBJ1-6|TRBD1
TGTGCCAGCAGCCAAGTGGGGACAGGGGTTACTTCACCCCTCCACTTT
CASSQVGTGVTSPLHF
>.|TRBV6-6|TRBJ2-7|.
TGTGCCAGCAGGGACAGAGACAACTCCTACGAGCAGTACTTC
CASRDRDNSYEQYF
>.|TRBV7-9|TRBJ1-3|.
TGTGCCAGCAGCGCGCGGGATCTCCCTGGAGACACCATATATTTT
CASSARDLPGDTIYF
>.|TRBV28|TRBJ2-3|.
TGTGCCAGCAGCCCGTCCGCCGGCCGGGGGGATACGCAGTATTTT
CASSPSAGRGDTQYF
>.|TRBV7-9|TRBJ1-3|.
TGTGCCAGCAGCTACAACCCTCGACAGTCGAGCTCTGGAAACACCATATATTTT
CASSYNPRQSSSGNTIYF
>.|TRBV29-1|TRBJ1-2|TRBD1
TGCAGCACCTTGGTGGGACAGGGATATGGCTACACCTTC
CSTLVGQGYGYTF
>.|TRBV5-6|TRBJ2-6|TRBD1
TGTGCCAGCAGCTTTGGACAGGCCGGATTTAGCTCTGGGGCCAACGTCCTGACTTTC
CASSFGQAGFSSGANVLTF
>.|TRBV6-1|TRBJ1-3|TRBD1
TGTGCCAGCATCGACAGGGCTATTTCTGGAAACACCATATATTTT
CASIDRAISGNTIYF
>.|TRBV7-2|TRBJ2-2|.
TGTGCCAGCAGCTTTTCGGTGCTAATGACCGGGGAGCTGTTTTTT
CASSFSVLMTGELFF
>.|TRBV15|TRBJ1-1|.
TGTGCCACCAGCAGAGAGGGAGGGACTGAAGCTTTCTTT
CATSREGGTEAFF
>.|TRBV2|TRBJ1-5|.
TGTGCCAGCAGTGAGGCATCCCGACAGCCCCAGCATTTT
CASSEASRQPQHF
>once|TRBV19|TRBJ1-6|.
TGTGCCAGTAGTATTGCGGGGGGGACTTATAATTCACCCCTCCACTTT
CASSIAGGTYNSPLHF
>.|TRBV3-1/TRBV3-2|TRBJ1-5|.
TGTGCCAGCAGCCAAGGACCAGGGATCTATAGCAATCAGCCCCAGCATTTT
CASSQGPGIYSNQPQHF
>.|TRBV18|TRBJ2-4|TRBD1
TGTGCCAGCTCACGGACAGGGGTAGCCAAAAACATTCAGTACTTC
CASSRTGVAKNIQYF
>.|TRBV7-9|TRBJ1-2|.
TGTGCCAGCAGCCCCGGTGGAGCGGCTAACTATGGCTACACCTTC
CASSPGGAANYGYTF
>.|TRBV12-3/TRBV12-4|TRBJ2-7|.
TGTGCCAGCGGCCGGGAGACCTACGAGCAGTACTTC
CASGRETYEQYF
>.|TRBV2|TRBJ1-4|TRBD1
TGTGCCAGCAGTTCCAGGGGGCGCATTGCAACTAATGAAAAACTGTTTTTT
CASSSRGRIATNEKLFF
>.|TRBV19|TRBJ2-3|TRBD2
TGTGCCAGTAGTGCCCGGACTAGCGGGGGTACGCAGTATTTT
CASSARTSGGTQYF
>.|TRBV18|TRBJ1-4|TRBD1
TGTGCCAGCTCACCCGTGCGGACAGGGGTTGAAAAACTGTTTTTT
CASSPVRTGVEKLFF
>once|TRBV18|TRBJ2-7|.
TGTGCCAGCTCCGCCCAGGGCCTAACCTCCTACGAGCAGTACTTC
CASSAQGLTSYEQYF
>.|TRBV4-3|TRBJ2-1|.
TGCGCCAGCAGCCAAGAGGCGGGGTATGAGCAGTTCTTC
CASSQEAGYEQFF
>.|TRBV30|TRBJ2-1|TRBD2
TGTGCCTGGACTAGCGGGATGGTCGATGAGCAGTTCTTC
CAWTSGMVDEQFF
>.|TRBV19|TRBJ1-6|.
TGTGCCAGCCAGGGAGGCTTGAATTCACCCCTCCACTTT
CASQGGLNSPLHF
>.|TRBV6-4|TRBJ2-1|.
TGTGCCAGTGGACAGAACTACAATGAGCAGTTCTTC
CASGQNYNEQFF
>.|TRBV10-3|TRBJ1-2|.
TGTGCCATCAGTGAGTCGGTCCCAGGCTATGGCTACACCTTC
CAISESVPGYGYTF
>.|TRBV30|TRBJ2-1|.
TGTGCCTGGAGTGTACAAGGGGCATCCTACAATGAGCAGTTCTTC
CAWSVQGASYNEQFF
>.|TRBV11-1|TRBJ2-7|TRBD1
TGTGCCAGCAGCTCGAGGACAGGGCCGGCCTACGAGCAGTACTTC
CASSSRTGPAYEQYF
>.|TRBV10-3|TRBJ1-2|TRBD1
TGTGCCATCAGCGAGACAGGGAGGGACTATGGCTACACCTTC
CAISETGRDYGYTF